This is a list of T cell receptor beta chains from one sample in a study of T-cell reconstitution after alpha-beta-depleted transplantation in children. Each CDR3 protein is one row after TCRdb ran MiXCR on the PCR reads. The repertoire consists of under 35,000 distinct CDR3 sequences, with 5.5% to 7.5% occurring once and the leading ten covering about 7%. Source: PBMCs, mostly from graft donor cells, taken 180 days after TCRalphabeta/CD19-depleted stem cell transplant. Source of these receptors: a male patient younger than 18 who had a stem cell transplant for acute myeloid leukemia, so the T cells may come from the graft donor. CDR3s include the opening cysteine and the closing phenylalanine or tryptophan. D genes are given only for firm matches. A row's size may be missing; if present it is once, few, many or a size class.

V gene	J gene	D gene	clone size	CDR3 protein	CDR3 DNA
TRBV3-1	TRBJ2-1	TRBD2	many	CASSQGLAGMNPPF	TGTGCCAGCAGCCAAGGACTAGCGGGAATGAACCCCCCCTTC
TRBV5-6	TRBJ2-5	-	few	CAMSPGPPQETQYF	TGTGCCATGAGCCCCGGGCCCCCCCAAGAGACCCAGTACTTC
TRBV11-2	TRBJ1-6	TRBD1	many	CASSSHERHRGSYNSPLHF	TGTGCCAGCAGCTCCCACGAAAGACACAGGGGCTCCTATAATTCACCCCTCCACTTT
TRBV7-2	TRBJ2-1	TRBD2	many	CASSLEGGRAYNEQFF	TGTGCCAGCAGCTTAGAAGGCGGGAGGGCCTACAATGAGCAGTTCTTC
TRBV20-1	TRBJ1-4	-	many	CSATVGASTNEKLFF	TGCAGTGCTACCGTCGGGGCTTCAACTAATGAAAAACTGTTTTTT
TRBV20-1	TRBJ2-7	-	many	CSALLHEQYF	TGCAGTGCCCTCCTTCACGAGCAGTACTTC
TRBV7-2	TRBJ1-1	-	many	CASSSAAPGSMLNTEAFF	TGTGCCAGCAGCTCCGCGGCCCCCGGGTCAATGTTGAACACTGAAGCTTTCTTT
TRBV4-1	TRBJ2-3	-	many	CASSQDFRVLTTTDTQYF	TGCGCCAGCAGCCAAGATTTTAGGGTGCTAACTACCACAGATACGCAGTATTTT
TRBV5-5	TRBJ2-7	-	many	CASSLVFTGNEQYF	TGTGCCAGCAGCTTGGTTTTTACAGGGAACGAGCAGTACTTC
TRBV11-2	TRBJ2-2	-	once	CASSRAGGRTGELFF	TGTGCCAGCAGTCGCGCCGGGGGTAGGACCGGGGAGCTGTTTTTT
TRBV28	TRBJ2-7	-	many	CASSDPRTATYEQYF	TGTGCCAGCAGTGACCCCCGGACAGCTACCTACGAGCAGTACTTC
TRBV5-1	TRBJ2-1	TRBD2	-	CASSLAAGGPYNEQFF	TGCGCCAGCAGCTTGGCCGCGGGAGGGCCCTACAATGAGCAGTTCTTC
TRBV20-1	TRBJ2-1	-	many	CSARDLPGLEHEQFF	TGCAGTGCTAGAGATTTGCCGGGATTAGAACATGAGCAGTTCTTC
TRBV6-2/TRBV6-3	TRBJ2-1	-	many	CASNAPLSYNEQFF	TGTGCCAGCAATGCCCCTCTCTCCTACAATGAGCAGTTCTTC
TRBV27	TRBJ2-1	TRBD2	many	CASSLGAGVSNEQFF	TGTGCCAGCAGTTTAGGGGCGGGAGTAAGCAATGAGCAGTTCTTC
TRBV12-3/TRBV12-4	TRBJ2-7	-	many	CASSLASYSYEQYF	TGTGCCAGCAGTCTCGCTAGCTACTCCTACGAGCAGTACTTC
TRBV28	TRBJ2-5	-	many	CASSSSHGGETQYF	TGTGCCAGCAGTTCCTCGCACGGTGGGGAGACCCAGTACTTC
TRBV19	TRBJ2-4	TRBD1	-	CASSKYRDSINIQYF	TGTGCCAGTAGTAAATACCGGGACAGTATAAACATTCAGTACTTC
TRBV7-9	TRBJ1-6	-	many	CASSLRKDKANSPLHF	TGTGCCAGCAGCTTAAGAAAGGACAAAGCGAATTCACCCCTCCACTTT
TRBV20-1	TRBJ2-1	-	many	CSAQVEGVRYNEQFF	TGCAGTGCCCAGGTCGAGGGGGTACGATACAATGAGCAGTTCTTC
TRBV20-1	TRBJ1-4	-	many	CSASGPSSEKLFF	TGCAGTGCTAGTGGTCCTTCAAGCGAAAAACTGTTTTTT
TRBV20-1	TRBJ2-7	-	many	CSARAGFYEQYF	TGCAGTGCTAGAGCCGGGTTTTACGAGCAGTACTTC
TRBV5-1	TRBJ2-7	-	many	CASSGRGGRDSWGEQYF	TGCGCCAGCAGCGGGAGGGGAGGACGGGACAGCTGGGGCGAGCAGTACTTC
TRBV11-1	TRBJ2-1	-	many	CASSLALGVDARYNEQFF	TGTGCCAGCAGCTTAGCTTTGGGGGTGGACGCGCGCTACAATGAGCAGTTCTTC
TRBV3-1	TRBJ1-2	-	many	CASSQEPNYGYTF	TGTGCCAGCAGCCAAGAGCCGAACTATGGCTACACCTTC
TRBV18	TRBJ2-7	-	many	CASSPGVGAQSYEQYF	TGTGCCAGCTCACCGGGGGTCGGGGCGCAGTCCTACGAGCAGTACTTC
TRBV7-2	TRBJ1-1	-	many	CASSLVWSGDEAFF	TGTGCCAGCAGCTTAGTTTGGTCGGGAGATGAAGCTTTCTTT
TRBV20-1	TRBJ2-3	-	many	CSAAVGGAPDTQYF	TGCAGTGCTGCTGTGGGGGGCGCACCGGATACGCAGTATTTT
TRBV6-6	TRBJ1-1	-	many	CASSFSALLNTEAFF	TGTGCCAGCAGTTTTTCCGCCCTACTCAACACTGAAGCTTTCTTT
TRBV3-1	TRBJ2-5	TRBD2	many	CASSRLAGVLQETQYF	TGTGCCAGCAGCCGGTTAGCGGGAGTACTCCAAGAGACCCAGTACTTC
TRBV5-6	TRBJ2-5	-	many	CASSLLGGPLRETQYF	TGTGCCAGCAGCTTGCTAGGGGGACCCTTGAGGGAGACCCAGTACTTC
TRBV20-1	TRBJ2-7	TRBD2	many	CSARDPLAGTYEQYF	TGCAGTGCTAGAGATCCCCTAGCGGGAACGTACGAGCAGTACTTC
TRBV6-5	TRBJ2-1	-	many	CASSFLGQYNEQFF	TGTGCCAGCAGTTTTCTAGGACAGTACAATGAGCAGTTCTTC
TRBV4-1	TRBJ2-1	-	many	CASSQDSTRYNEQFF	TGCGCCAGCAGCCAAGACAGCACCCGCTACAATGAGCAGTTCTTC
TRBV14	TRBJ2-7	-	many	CASSHPTAPRGYEQYF	TGTGCCAGCAGCCACCCGACAGCCCCGAGGGGCTACGAGCAGTACTTC
TRBV4-1	TRBJ1-1	-	many	CASSQDWGRTEAFF	TGCGCCAGCAGCCAAGATTGGGGTCGGACTGAAGCTTTCTTT
TRBV5-1	TRBJ2-3	TRBD1	many	CASSSGGTGVLDTQYF	TGCGCCAGCAGCTCAGGAGGGACAGGGGTTTTGGATACGCAGTATTTT
TRBV9	TRBJ1-2	-	many	CASSKDSTGYTF	TGTGCCAGCAGCAAAGACTCGACTGGCTACACCTTC
TRBV20-1	TRBJ1-2	TRBD1	many	CSASRQGAGYTF	TGCAGTGCCTCACGACAGGGTGCTGGCTACACCTTC
TRBV6-2/TRBV6-3	TRBJ2-1	-	many	CASSYSRGGRTYNEQFF	TGTGCCAGCAGTTACTCGAGAGGAGGGAGGACCTACAATGAGCAGTTCTTC
TRBV5-4	TRBJ2-1	TRBD2	few	CASSLDPAGGPTFYNEQFF	TGTGCCAGCAGCTTGGATCCAGCGGGGGGCCCTACCTTCTACAATGAGCAGTTCTTC
TRBV4-1	TRBJ1-2	-	many	CASSQGAATNYGYTF	TGCGCCAGCAGCCAAGGAGCGGCAACTAACTATGGCTACACCTTC
TRBV18	TRBJ2-1	TRBD1	many	CASSLTGTGLDEQFF	TGTGCCAGCTCACTTACCGGGACAGGGTTAGATGAGCAGTTCTTC
TRBV5-1	TRBJ2-1	TRBD2	many	CASSWLAGGQDEQFF	TGCGCCAGCAGCTGGCTAGCGGGGGGGCAGGATGAGCAGTTCTTC